This TCR beta chain was sequenced for a study of CD8+CD57+ T cells in acquired aplastic anemia. Study-level information: DNA recovered from sorted CD4+ and CD8+ cells had a mean of about 3.5 ug. General study results and limits: In common between the patients and the controls were twenty-nine CD8+ CDR3 sequences.

Investigators profiled TCR beta VDJ and CDR3 from genomic DNA template. In TCRdb, the reads were re-called with MiXCR into one record per CDR3 protein. The data contain under 500,000 distinct CDR3 sequences, approximately 33% of them singletons. About this clonotype itself: Its specificity is not known.

An expansion of CD8+CD57+ cells by flow cytometry had been shown in patients chosen for sequencing. Germline V gene sequence: CDR1 DFQATT, CDR2 SNEGSKA (reference sequence). J gave up 1 base and V 1 base, and 3 bases lay outside the gene matches. CDR3 size: 14 residues. The sequenced sample was sorted CD4+, CD8+, or CD8+CD57+ T cells (not recorded which) from PBMCs. The chain recombines TRBV20-1 with TRBJ1-1; 7 bases are shared with TRBD1. This clonotype was sampled from a human donor with aplastic anemia. Here the CDR3 DNA reads TGCAGTGCTAGAGCAGGGGGACCGAACACTGAAGCTTTCTTT. Residues: CSARAGGPNTEAFF.